The rows below give T cell receptor beta chains drawn from one sample of a study of T cell changes during pregnancy in multiple sclerosis. Sequenced by immunoSEQ multiplex PCR; TCRdb stores in-frame clones only, minus some. The table records about 29,000 clones, approximately 94% of them present only once. The sequencing used CD8+ T cells from peripheral blood mononuclear cells, collected before pregnancy. These receptors all come from a female donor with multiple sclerosis, enrolled in a pregnancy study. The CDR3 runs from the conserved cysteine through the conserved F or W.

J gene: TRBJ1-4; CDR3 length: 17; V gene: TRBV2; CDR3 protein: CASSEAEAALRGEKLFF
J gene: TRBJ2-7; CDR3 length: 14; V gene: TRBV28; CDR3 protein: CASSPGQGRYEQYF
J gene: TRBJ1-1; CDR3 length: 14; V gene: TRBV4-1; CDR3 protein: CASSLGPGNTEAFF
J gene: TRBJ1-6; CDR3 length: 14; V gene: TRBV9; CDR3 protein: CASSVYQGGSPLHF
J gene: TRBJ2-2; CDR3 length: 13; V gene: TRBV27; CDR3 protein: CASSSTNTGELFF
J gene: TRBJ2-1; CDR3 length: 15; V gene: TRBV11-3; CDR3 protein: CASSPGTGLNNEQFF
J gene: TRBJ1-2; CDR3 length: 13; V gene: TRBV6-1; CDR3 protein: CASYWDREKGYTF
J gene: TRBJ2-2; CDR3 length: 14; V gene: TRBV19; CDR3 protein: CASSISGLVGELFF
J gene: TRBJ1-1; CDR3 length: 14; V gene: TRBV5-5; CDR3 protein: CASSLDYRVTEAFF
J gene: TRBJ2-4; CDR3 length: 13; V gene: TRBV29-1; CDR3 protein: CSVSTVAKNIQYF
J gene: TRBJ2-7; CDR3 length: 20; V gene: TRBV4-1; CDR3 protein: CASSQESSGLAGGNSYEQYF
J gene: TRBJ2-3; CDR3 length: 18; V gene: TRBV4-1; CDR3 protein: CASSLLGLEGGPGDTQYF
J gene: TRBJ2-5; CDR3 length: 14; V gene: TRBV9; CDR3 protein: CASSVSGERETQYF
J gene: TRBJ2-2; CDR3 length: 12; V gene: TRBV4-1; CDR3 protein: CASSPGAGELFF
J gene: TRBJ1-1; CDR3 length: 12; V gene: TRBV29-1; CDR3 protein: CSGTGLSTEAFF
J gene: TRBJ1-3; CDR3 length: 18; V gene: TRBV14; CDR3 protein: CASSQEKNRVNSGNTIYF
J gene: TRBJ2-1; CDR3 length: 15; V gene: TRBV9; CDR3 protein: CASSVGVSGGDEQFF
J gene: TRBJ2-7; CDR3 length: 14; V gene: TRBV14; CDR3 protein: CASSQRQGANEQYF
J gene: TRBJ1-1; CDR3 length: 13; V gene: TRBV4-3; CDR3 protein: CASSQFGTAEAFF
J gene: TRBJ2-3; CDR3 length: 19; V gene: TRBV4-2; CDR3 protein: CASSRLPGSMGEGTDTQYF
J gene: TRBJ2-7; CDR3 length: 14; V gene: TRBV7-9; CDR3 protein: CASRPPGDAYEQYF
J gene: TRBJ2-3; CDR3 length: 13; V gene: TRBV9; CDR3 protein: CASSRLVADTQYF
J gene: TRBJ2-3; CDR3 length: 16; V gene: TRBV12-5; CDR3 protein: CASGLPLAGPTDTQYF
J gene: TRBJ2-5; CDR3 length: 12; V gene: TRBV27; CDR3 protein: CASRHLQETQYF
J gene: TRBJ1-2; CDR3 length: 15; V gene: TRBV5-1; CDR3 protein: CASSSGSGAPSGYTF
J gene: TRBJ2-3; CDR3 length: 15; V gene: TRBV27; CDR3 protein: CASSRGTSGRSTQYF
J gene: TRBJ1-4; CDR3 length: 16; V gene: TRBV10-3; CDR3 protein: CAISEMGSGEGEKLFF
J gene: TRBJ2-1; CDR3 length: 16; V gene: TRBV5-1; CDR3 protein: CASSLVAFSSYNEQFF
J gene: TRBJ2-1; CDR3 length: 16; V gene: TRBV7-8; CDR3 protein: CASSLRGTSGDYEQFF
J gene: TRBJ1-6; CDR3 length: 14; V gene: TRBV15; CDR3 protein: CATSSDRDNSPLHF
J gene: TRBJ2-2; CDR3 length: 16; V gene: TRBV4-2; CDR3 protein: CASSQEGGSRTGELFF
J gene: TRBJ2-7; CDR3 length: 16; V gene: TRBV7-2; CDR3 protein: CASSLERTGILYEQYF
J gene: TRBJ2-1; CDR3 length: 17; V gene: TRBV9; CDR3 protein: CASSVAASGRLTNEQFF
J gene: TRBJ2-2; CDR3 length: 14; V gene: TRBV7-7; CDR3 protein: CASSPTGVTGELFF
J gene: TRBJ1-2; CDR3 length: 10; V gene: TRBV25-1; CDR3 protein: CASSRDGYTF
J gene: TRBJ1-1; CDR3 length: 16; V gene: TRBV4-1; CDR3 protein: CASSQGLGGLNTEAFF
J gene: TRBJ1-1; CDR3 length: 16; V gene: TRBV7-6; CDR3 protein: CASSLLGGQLNTEAFF
J gene: TRBJ1-4; CDR3 length: 14; V gene: TRBV6-5; CDR3 protein: CASSYSASEEKLFF
J gene: TRBJ2-1; CDR3 length: 17; V gene: TRBV14; CDR3 protein: CASSQDRLAGGRDEQFF
J gene: TRBJ2-7; CDR3 length: 15; V gene: TRBV4-1; CDR3 protein: CASSLHSNVIYEQYF
J gene: TRBJ1-1; CDR3 length: 15; V gene: TRBV30; CDR3 protein: CAWSAGQGFNTEAFF
J gene: TRBJ2-7; CDR3 length: 11; V gene: TRBV30; CDR3 protein: CAWSVQDEQYF
J gene: TRBJ2-1; CDR3 length: 13; V gene: TRBV7-9; CDR3 protein: CASSSKAGNEQFF
J gene: TRBJ2-5; CDR3 length: 14; V gene: TRBV7-9; CDR3 protein: CASSFTGAQETQYF
J gene: TRBJ2-2; CDR3 length: 16; V gene: TRBV29-1; CDR3 protein: CSVEDGSGIGTGELFF
J gene: TRBJ2-5; CDR3 length: 10; V gene: TRBV10-3; CDR3 protein: CASGEETQYF
J gene: TRBJ1-5; CDR3 length: 16; V gene: TRBV7-9; CDR3 protein: CASSSSGTEDNQPQHF
J gene: TRBJ1-2; CDR3 length: 14; V gene: TRBV19; CDR3 protein: CASSIVAGSLGYTF
J gene: TRBJ2-7; CDR3 length: 15; V gene: TRBV7-6; CDR3 protein: CASSSRQGLGYEQYF